What follows are 27 T cell receptor beta chains derived from one specimen sequenced in a study of blood T cell repertoires in COVID-19. TCRdb's table, derived via immunoSEQ multiplex PCR, lists solely in-frame clones and lacks some. Among fewer than 250,000 clones, 85% were seen once, and the ten largest hold around 0.93%. The sample consisted of peripheral blood. The receptors originated from a man aged 55 to 70 with COVID-19, enrolled during active disease.

Turning to this clone: Other DNA sequences from this sample encode an identical CDR3 as well. The V and J genes are TRBV6-5 and TRBJ1-1, with D possibly TRBD1 on 5 matching bases. Trimming took 5 bases from V and 0 from J, leaving 10 bases between them. Germline CDR1 is MNHEY and CDR2 is SVGAGI. This CDR3 comprises 14 residues. The CDR3 reads CASSTQGLNTEAFF. The CDR3 DNA sequence: TGTGCCAGCAGTACTCAGGGATTGAACACTGAAGCTTTCTTT.

J is TRBJ2-3 and V is TRBV30; the match to TRBD1 covers 8 bases. The CDR3 is 14 amino acids. V trimming: 5 bases; J trimming: 2 bases; junction bases outside the gene matches: 6. CDR1 and CDR2 from the germline V gene are GTSNPN and SVGIG (reference sequence). The CDR3: CAWGTGGITDTQYF. DNA of the CDR3: TGTGCCTGGGGGACAGGTGGCATCACAGATACGCAGTATTTT.

The rearrangement joins TRBV6-5 to TRBJ1-3; possible D gene TRBD1, 6 bases. The ends were cut back, 5 bases at V and 0 bases at J, with 11 bases in the middle. Germline V gives CDR1 MNHEY, CDR2 SVGAGI. The CDR3 extends over 15 amino acids. CDR3 nucleotides: TGTGCCAGCAGTCGCACAGGGTTCTCTGGAAACACCATATATTTT. Protein product: CASSRTGFSGNTIYF.

The chain combines TRBV5-1 with TRBJ2-1; 12 bases match TRBD2. The J segment lost 8 bases and the V segment lost 3 bases, leaving 12 bases of the junction unmatched. Germline-derived CDR1 and CDR2 are SGHRS and YFSETQ. The length of the CDR3 is 17 residues. For the CDR3, the DNA is TGCGCCAGCAGCTCCAGGACTAGCGGGACTTGGATCGATGAGCAGTTCTTC. Translation gives CASSSRTSGTWIDEQFF.

This clone came up a few times. The chain combines TRBV5-6 with TRBJ1-5, with D possibly being TRBD1 (6 bases). V lost 2 bases and J lost 0, with 15 bases in between. The CDR3 runs 17 residues. The germline CDR1 and CDR2 sequences are SGHDT and YYEEEE. As DNA, the CDR3 is TGTGCCAGCAGCTTCTCCAGGGGCCAATATAGCAATCAGCCCCAGCATTTT. The encoded protein is CASSFSRGQYSNQPQHF.

J is TRBJ1-1 and V is TRBV5-1, with D perhaps TRBD1 (6 bases). The germline V and J ends were trimmed by 3 bases and 2 bases, with 8 bases remaining between them. Per germline, CDR1 SGHRS and CDR2 YFSETQ. This CDR3 comprises 13 residues. Written as DNA, the CDR3 is TGCGCCAGCAGCTCGGGACACAACACTGAAGCTTTCTTT. Amino acids: CASSSGHNTEAFF.

This clone came up a few times. V is TRBV10-3 and J is TRBJ2-7; maybe TRBD1 (6 bases). Trimming stripped 5 bases from V and 4 bases from J, with 9 bases between. Germline V CDR1 and CDR2: ENHRY, SYGVKD. This CDR3 contains 12 residues. CDR3 region: CAISNDRYEQYF. The CDR3 DNA follows: TGTGCCATCAGTAACGACAGGTACGAGCAGTACTTC.

V gene TRBV19 combines with J gene TRBJ2-1; TRBD1 aligns across 12 bases. The germline gives CDR1 LNHDA, CDR2 SQIVND (reference sequence). The CDR3 is 18 residues long. V trimming: 10 bases; J trimming: 4 bases; junction bases outside the gene matches: 17. CDR3 amino acids: CATLGTGGASGGYNEQFF. The CDR3 DNA reads as TGTGCCACTCTAGGGACAGGGGGCGCGAGCGGGGGATACAATGAGCAGTTCTTC.

Only a few counts were recorded for this clone. The rearrangement links TRBV5-6 to TRBJ2-3; TRBD2 matches 7 bases. Trimming cost V 4 bases and J 6 bases; bases outside gene matches: 2. Germline CDR1 SGHDT, CDR2 YYEEEE. CDR3 length equals 12 residues. CDR3 loop: CASSLGRDTQYF. The CDR3 bases are TGTGCCAGCAGCCTCGGGAGGGATACGCAGTATTTT.

This chain links TRBV19 with TRBJ2-1, with D perhaps TRBD2 (6 bases). The CDR3 length is 15 residues. Germline CDR1 reads LNHDA; CDR2 reads SQIVND (reference sequence). V lost 5 bases, J lost 6 bases, and 17 bases lay in between. Here the CDR3 DNA reads TGTGCCAGTAGTCCCCACGGGAGCCGAGGCAATGAGCAGTTCTTC. Its translation: CASSPHGSRGNEQFF.

The gene calls are TRBV30 and TRBJ1-1, with 12 bases aligning to TRBD1. V dropped 1 base and J dropped 4; count of bases not matched to a gene: 19. CDR1 is GTSNPN and CDR2 is SVGIG in the germline V gene (reference sequence). This CDR3 spans 20 amino acids. The CDR3 region is CAWSGLRDRGPQSIGTEAFF. As DNA, the CDR3 is TGTGCCTGGAGTGGCCTGCGGGACAGGGGGCCGCAATCGATCGGCACTGAAGCTTTCTTT.

The chain employs TRBV9 and TRBJ2-7; 12 nucleotides match TRBD1. Germline V CDR1 and CDR2: SGDLS, YYNGEE. Trimming cost V 1 base and J 6 bases; bases outside gene matches: 17. The CDR3 covers 19 residues. The CDR3 DNA is TGTGCCAGCAGCGTAAACCCCCGGGACAGGGGGCGCCTCGTCGGCGAGCAGTACTTC. As protein: CASSVNPRDRGRLVGEQYF.

The gene calls are TRBV5-1 and TRBJ1-2, with D possibly matching TRBD1 (6 bases). Germline V gene sequence: CDR1 SGHRS, CDR2 YFSETQ. The CDR3 spans 13 residues. Trimming removed 3 bases at V and 7 bases at J, with 13 bases between. Here the CDR3 DNA reads TGCGCCAGCAGCTCAGGGGTTCCTGGTGGCTACACCTTC. This gives the protein CASSSGVPGGYTF.

This chain joins TRBV6-1 and TRBJ1-1; 11 nucleotides align to TRBD1. With V trimmed by 5 bases and J by 4 bases, 6 bases remained unmatched. This CDR3 is 15 amino acids long. The germline CDR1 and CDR2 sequences are MNHNS and SASEGT. As DNA, the CDR3 is TGTGCCAGCAGTCTAGGACAGGGGGCCATCACTGAAGCTTTCTTT. It specifies CASSLGQGAITEAFF.

The chain combines TRBV4-3 with TRBJ2-7, with D possibly TRBD2 on 5 matching bases. Germline loops: CDR1 LGHNA, CDR2 YSLEER. V shed 1 base and J shed 6 bases, with 13 bases lying between them. The CDR3 has 14 residues. CDR3 sequence: CASSQGEGSGEQYF. CDR3 DNA: TGCGCCAGCAGCCAAGGCGAGGGTTCGGGCGAGCAGTACTTC.

This chain uses TRBV28 with TRBJ2-1, with D possibly matching TRBD2 (5 bases). CDR3 length: 11 amino acids. Germline CDR1 is MDHEN and CDR2 is SYDVKM. Trimming pared 3 bases from V and 9 bases from J, leaving 6 bases between. The CDR3: CASSFGVEQFF. CDR3 DNA: TGTGCCAGCAGTTTCGGGGTTGAGCAGTTCTTC. Based on the CDR3 plus reference TRBV28 and TRBJ2-1, the full variable domain is DVKVTQSSRYLVKRTGEKVFLECVQDMDHENMFWYRQDPGLGLRLIYFSYDVKMKEKGDIPEGYSVSREKKERFSLILESASTNQTSMYLCASSFGVEQFFGPGTRLTVL.

This chain joins TRBV7-9 and TRBJ2-6, with D hard to call. The CDR3 loop spans 18 amino acids. Trimming stripped 7 bases from V and 0 bases from J, with 19 bases between. Germline loops: CDR1 SEHNR, CDR2 FQNEAQ (reference sequence). The CDR3 region has the DNA TGTGCCAGCATCCCTCCGAACCGTTTGAGCTCTGGGGCCAACGTCCTGACTTTC. Its protein is CASIPPNRLSSGANVLTF.

The rearrangement uses TRBV3-1 (or the pseudogene TRBV3-2) and TRBJ1-1; possible D gene TRBD1, 5 bases. This CDR3 spans 13 amino acids. V lost 8 bases, J lost 5 bases, and 15 bases lay in between. The germline gives CDR1 LGHDT, CDR2 YNNKEL (reference sequence). Here the CDR3 DNA reads TGTGCCAGCGGGCGGACAAAGGGGACTGAAGCTTTCTTT. Translating it yields CASGRTKGTEAFF.

The chain carries TRBV19 and TRBJ2-5; 7 nucleotides align to TRBD2. The V gene's germline CDR1 is LNHDA and CDR2 SQIVND (reference sequence). The CDR3 sequence is 16 residues long. The junction had 13 bases not matched to a gene; V was cut back by 4 bases and J by 5 bases. In DNA, the CDR3 is TGTGCCAGTAGTAATACTCCCGGGGACTACCGGGAGACCCAGTACTTC. Residues: CASSNTPGDYRETQYF.

The chain is built from TRBV12-3 or TRBV12-4 and TRBJ2-1; no firm D call. Trimming stripped 7 bases from V and 8 bases from J, with 15 bases between. This CDR3 has 13 amino acids. CDR3 in DNA: TGTGCCAGCACCTCCATTCCCCGGGATGAGCAGTTCTTC. Translation gives CASTSIPRDEQFF.

The chain employs TRBV15 and TRBJ1-4; maybe TRBD1 (6 bases). Trimming pared 4 bases from V and 1 base from J, leaving 10 bases between. This CDR3 region has 15 residues. CDR1 and CDR2 (germline): LNHNV, YYDKDF (reference sequence). In DNA, the CDR3 is TGTGCCACCAGCACCCTCAGGGGAACTAATGAAAAACTGTTTTTT. This encodes CATSTLRGTNEKLFF.

V gene TRBV10-2 combines with J gene TRBJ2-4; 12 bases are a match to TRBD2. The CDR3 totals 18 residues. V dropped 2 bases and J dropped 3; count of bases not matched to a gene: 8. The germline gives CDR1 WSHSY, CDR2 SAAADI. The CDR3 is CASSELAGGPTGKNIQYF. CDR3 sequence (DNA): TGCGCCAGCAGTGAGCTAGCGGGAGGGCCGACGGGCAAAAACATTCAGTACTTC.

This chain links TRBV11-2 with TRBJ2-2; D gene unclear. The germline gives CDR1 SGHAT, CDR2 FQNNGV. The ends were cut back, 2 bases at V and 4 bases at J, with 11 bases in the middle. The CDR3 is made up of 15 amino acids. The CDR3, as DNA: TGTGCCAGCAGCTTACTGTTGCGGAGCACCGGGGAGCTGTTTTTT. Protein: CASSLLLRSTGELFF.

The V call is TRBV5-4, the J call TRBJ1-2; TRBD1 matches at 10 bases. Germline V lookup: CDR1 SGHNT, CDR2 YYREEE (reference sequence). This CDR3 contains 16 residues. With 1 base clipped from V and 6 bases from J, the junction kept 9 bases outside the gene matches. CDR3 DNA: TGTGCCAGCAGCTTGCCCCACGACAGGGGGCGGGATGGCTACACCTTC. Protein product: CASSLPHDRGRDGYTF.

The chain employs TRBV3-1 (or the pseudogene TRBV3-2) and TRBJ2-3; D unclear. The germline V and J ends were trimmed by 3 bases and 0 bases, with 10 bases remaining between them. This CDR3 has 15 residues. Germline V gives CDR1 LGHDT, CDR2 YNNKEL (reference sequence). This chain's CDR3 is CASSHPRTSTDTQYF. The CDR3, as DNA: TGTGCCAGCAGCCACCCTAGAACTAGCACAGATACGCAGTATTTT.

The genes are TRBV6-1 and TRBJ1-1; D call uncertain. The CDR3 length is 14 residues. Germline-derived CDR1 and CDR2 are MNHNS and SASEGT. The germline V and J ends were trimmed by 2 bases and 1 base, with 8 bases remaining between them. Here the CDR3 DNA reads TGTGCCAGCAGTGAAATGTGGCAGAACACTGAAGCTTTCTTT. Residues: CASSEMWQNTEAFF.

The chain has TRBV21-1 and TRBJ2-7; the table names TRBD1, a call not compared with the DNA. TRBV21-1 is marked as a pseudogene. The CDR3 totals 16 residues. The CDR3 is CASSKGLYRSEWEQYF. The CDR3 coding sequence is TGTGCCAGCAGCAAAGGTTTGTACAGGTCGGAATGGGAGCAGTACTTC.